This paragraph covers one TCR beta chain sequence. The data were obtained in a study of blood T cell repertoires in COVID-19. Sequencing used immunoSEQ multiplex PCR; TCRdb keeps in-frame clones, though not all of them. This table holds some 70,000 clones, around nine tenths found once. Sequenced material: peripheral blood. The receptor was isolated from a man aged 70 or older with active or convalescent COVID-19.

The CDR3 DNA reads TGTGCCAGCAGTACCGGATGGGGCGATACGCAGTATTTT. Translating it yields CASSTGWGDTQYF. The genes are TRBV6-5 and TRBJ2-3; maybe TRBD1 (5 bases). The CDR3 contains 13 residues. V was shortened by 5 bases and J by 6 bases, with 12 bases between the two germline ends. CDR1 is MNHEY and CDR2 is SVGAGI in the germline V gene.